This TCR beta chain was obtained from a study of OX40 agonist ivuxolimab in advanced cancers. On this clone: The antigen remains undetermined.

Study-level results: Blood T cells, both CD4+ and CD8+, expanded clonally by week 6 at 0.1 to 3.0 mg/kg.

TCRdb's copy holds only in-frame clones and misses some; the assay was immunoSEQ multiplex PCR. The profile shows 15,000 to 20,000 clones, approximately 86% of them singletons. The V gene's germline CDR1 is MDHEN and CDR2 SYDVKM. The V end was cut by 3 bases, the J end by 2 bases, with 10 bases between. The CDR3 is made up of 14 amino acids. The rearrangement uses TRBV28 and TRBJ1-2; D not resolved. Sequenced material: CD4+ or CD8+ T cells sorted from blood, taken in a trial of the OX40 agonist ivuxolimab. The receptor comes from an adult with an advanced solid tumor such as melanoma, head and neck, liver or kidney cancer. The CDR3 coding sequence is TGTGCCAGCAGTTTTAACGGAGACAACTATGGCTACACCTTC. Translating it yields CASSFNGDNYGYTF.